Following are 25 T cell receptor beta chains from one sample sequenced in a study of cytomegalovirus exposure and HLA in healthy donors. The study ran its PCR with 60 Vbeta and 13 Jbeta primers. Generated by immunoSEQ multiplex PCR, the TCRdb table keeps only in-frame clones and is missing some. Of under 200,000 clones in the sample, roughly 84% are singletons; the top ten hold 0.25% to 0.3%. Sequencing was done on a sample of PBMCs. These receptors came from a boy between 10 and 17 years old in good health and CMV-seronegative.

The chain employs TRBV6-5 and TRBJ2-5; possible D gene TRBD1, 6 bases. The tail of the sequence fits TRBJ2-7 better, so the J call may be wrong. The CDR3 is made up of 14 amino acids. Looked up from germline, CDR1 is MNHEY and CDR2 is SVGAGI. CDR3 DNA: TGTGCCAGCAGTCACGGACAGCCTCCCTACGAGCAGTACTTC. As protein: CASSHGQPPYEQYF.

The chain carries TRBV6-1 and TRBJ2-2, with 7 bases matching TRBD1. The CDR3 length is 17 residues. V was clipped by 3 bases and J by 6 bases; unmatched bases: 13. Germline V gene data show CDR1 as MNHNS and CDR2 as SASEGT. CDR3 amino acids: CASSDSREGARPGELFF. DNA for the CDR3: TGTGCCAGCAGTGATTCGAGAGAGGGGGCGCGACCCGGGGAGCTGTTTTTT.

The chain carries TRBV28 and TRBJ1-2; the match to TRBD1 covers 8 bases. Germline lookup yields CDR1 MDHEN and CDR2 SYDVKM. The CDR3 runs 14 residues. With V trimmed by 6 bases and J by 4 bases, 7 bases remained unmatched. CDR3 loop: CASSTGQGSYGYTF. CDR3 bases: TGTGCCAGCAGCACCGGACAGGGATCCTATGGCTACACCTTC.

This chain joins TRBV27 and TRBJ1-2; D uncertain. With 3 bases removed from V and 5 bases from J, the gap between germline ends came to 10 bases. The germline V gene has CDR1 MNHEY and CDR2 SMNVEV (reference sequence). The CDR3 runs 13 residues. The CDR3 spells CASSLNSPYGYTF. In nucleotides, the CDR3 is TGTGCCAGCAGTTTGAACAGTCCTTATGGCTACACCTTC.

This clone came up once. This chain uses TRBV28 with TRBJ2-7; 7 nucleotides line up with TRBD2. Germline trimming cut 2 bases from V and 6 bases from J; bases unmatched to any gene: 7. This CDR3 comprises 14 residues. The germline V gene has CDR1 MDHEN and CDR2 SYDVKM. In DNA, the CDR3 is TGTGCCAGCAGTTTAGGGGGGGAACTTGGCGAGCAGTACTTC. Translated, it gives CASSLGGELGEQYF.

This chain uses TRBV18 with TRBJ2-7; 10 bases match TRBD2. This CDR3 region has 19 residues. V was pared by 4 bases and J by 1 base, with 16 bases of the junction left unmatched. Germline V gene data show CDR1 as KGHSH and CDR2 as LQKENI. The CDR3 sequence is CASSRDNSRLAGPSYEQYF. In DNA form, the CDR3 reads TGTGCCAGCTCACGCGACAACTCCCGACTAGCGGGTCCTTCCTACGAGCAGTACTTC. Full variable domain (rest looked up from reference TRBV18 and TRBJ2-7): NAGVMQNPRHLVRRRGQEARLRCSPMKGHSHVYWYRQLPEEGLKFMVYLQKENIIDESGMPKERFSAEFPKEGPSILRIQQVVRGDSAAYFCASSRDNSRLAGPSYEQYFGPGTRLTVT.

The chain recombines TRBV6-5 with TRBJ2-5; weak D call: TRBD2 (6 bases). Germline V gene sequence: CDR1 MNHEY, CDR2 SVGAGI. This CDR3 has 14 amino acids. The CDR3 DNA sequence: TGTTCAAGTCGGGGGTGGCGGGAATCGGAGACCCAGTACTTC. It translates to CSSRGWRESETQYF.

This clone has just a few counts. The chain carries TRBV27 and TRBJ2-1, with 7 bases identical to TRBD1. Trimming took 3 bases from V and 0 from J; bases not matched to a gene: 2. Germline V gene data show CDR1 as MNHEY and CDR2 as SMNVEV (reference sequence). The CDR3 extends over 15 amino acids. CDR3 in amino acids: CASSLGQYSYNEQFF. The CDR3 DNA sequence: TGTGCCAGCAGTTTGGGACAGTACTCCTACAATGAGCAGTTCTTC.

The chain employs TRBV2 and TRBJ1-2; TRBD1 matches at 9 bases. The CDR3 has 18 residues. V dropped 6 bases and J dropped 3; count of bases not matched to a gene: 17. CDR1 and CDR2 from the germline V gene are SNHLY and FYNNEI. The CDR3 region is CASRSTAGTGSMYYGYTF. In DNA form, the CDR3 reads TGTGCCAGCAGGTCTACTGCCGGGACAGGGTCAATGTACTATGGCTACACCTTC.

The V call is TRBV10-3, the J call TRBJ2-7; no definite D call. The length of the CDR3 is 13 residues. Germline V gene lookup returns CDR1 ENHRY and CDR2 SYGVKD. The germline V and J ends were trimmed by 0 bases and 5 bases, with 8 bases remaining between them. CDR3 protein: CAISESTSNEQYF. The DNA of the CDR3 is TGTGCCATCAGTGAGTCTACGTCTAACGAGCAGTACTTC.

The rearrangement uses TRBV19 and TRBJ2-2, with 9 bases that match TRBD1. Germline CDR1 is LNHDA and CDR2 is SQIVND (reference sequence). Trimming cost V 2 bases and J 1 base; bases outside gene matches: 2. CDR3 length equals 16 residues. CDR3 nucleotides: TGTGCCAGTAGTATACGGGGACAGGGGAACACCGGGGAGCTGTTTTTT. Amino acid sequence: CASSIRGQGNTGELFF.

The CDR3 loop is CASSTHRGPVGNTIYF. CDR3 in DNA: TGTGCCAGCAGCACCCACAGGGGCCCGGTAGGAAACACCATATATTTT. The rearrangement joins TRBV7-6 to TRBJ1-3; 7 nucleotides align to TRBD1. The germline CDR1 and CDR2 sequences are SGHVS and FNYEAQ. Germline trimming cut 5 bases from V and 4 bases from J; bases unmatched to any gene: 11. The CDR3 length is 16 residues. Drawing the rest from reference TRBV7-6 and TRBJ1-3, the complete variable domain is GAGVSQSPRYKVTKRGQDVALRCDPISGHVSLYWYRQALGQGPEFLTYFNYEAQQDKSGLPNDRFSAERPEGSISTLTIQRTEQRDSAMYRCASSTHRGPVGNTIYFGEGSWLTVV.

V gene TRBV6-1 combines with J gene TRBJ2-5, with 11 bases fitting TRBD2. Germline V lookup: CDR1 MNHNS, CDR2 SASEGT. This CDR3 is built from 15 residues. V trimming: 3 bases; J trimming: 2 bases; junction bases outside the gene matches: 2. CDR3 nucleotides: TGTGCCAGCAGTGAGGCTAGCGGGGGGCAAGAGACCCAGTACTTC. It encodes CASSEASGGQETQYF.

The chain has TRBV6-5 and TRBJ2-7; D unresolved. This CDR3 spans 14 amino acids. Trimming shortened V by 0 bases and J by 3 bases, and 9 bases separated the two germline ends. CDR1 is MNHEY and CDR2 is SVGAGI in the germline V gene. The CDR3 region has the DNA TGTGCCAGCAGTTACTCCACAGCAGTCTACGAGCAGTACTTC. Its protein product is CASSYSTAVYEQYF.

CDR3 amino acids: CASSLGLAGGPGELFF. For the CDR3, the DNA is TGTGCCAGCAGTTTAGGACTAGCGGGAGGGCCCGGGGAGCTGTTTTTT. The chain carries TRBV27 and TRBJ2-2; 15 nucleotides line up with TRBD2. Per the germline V gene, CDR1 is MNHEY and CDR2 is SMNVEV (reference sequence). Unmatched junction bases numbered 1, after V lost 2 bases and J lost 6 bases. This CDR3 contains 16 residues.

The chain joins TRBV19 to TRBJ2-1, with unresolved D. V was clipped by 3 bases and J by 9 bases, with 6 bases between them. CDR3 length: 11 amino acids. In germline, CDR1 is LNHDA, CDR2 SQIVND (reference sequence). The CDR3 protein is CASSIEIEQFF. CDR3 sequence (DNA): TGTGCCAGTAGTATCGAGATTGAGCAGTTCTTC.

In this sample, this clone turned up a few times. The gene calls are TRBV30 and TRBJ1-1; D is possibly TRBD1 (5 bases). The V end was cut by 5 bases, the J end by 4 bases, with 14 bases between. The germline V gene has CDR1 GTSNPN and CDR2 SVGIG (reference sequence). This CDR3 spans 13 amino acids. Here the CDR3 reads CAWGLRGGTEAFF. The CDR3 DNA reads TGTGCCTGGGGATTGCGGGGCGGCACTGAAGCTTTCTTT.

Regarding this clone: A read error may produce the germline difference seen at one junction end. CDR3 in DNA: TGTGCCGGCAGCTTATCGGCTGGTCCGGGGACCCAGCATTTT. It yields the protein CAGSLSAGPGTQHF. The gene calls are TRBV11-2 and TRBJ1-5; the D is unclear. In germline, CDR1 is SGHAT, CDR2 FQNNGV. The CDR3 runs to 14 residues. Together with reference TRBV11-2 and TRBJ1-5, the CDR3 gives the full variable domain: EAGVAQSPRYKIIEKRQSVAFWCNPISGHATLYWYQQILGQGPKLLIQFQNNGVVDDSQLPKDRFSAERLKGVDSTLKIQPAKLEDSAVYLCAGSLSAGPGTQHFGDGTRLSIL.

A word on this clone: The sample contains more than one DNA sequence encoding this CDR3. The chain is built from TRBV30 and TRBJ2-7; the match to TRBD2 covers 11 bases. V shed 1 base and J 3 bases; nucleotides not matched to a gene: 2. The germline V gene has CDR1 GTSNPN and CDR2 SVGIG (reference sequence). This CDR3 contains 14 residues. The CDR3 loop is CAWSGGTSGYEQYF. CDR3 DNA sequence: TGTGCCTGGAGTGGAGGGACTAGCGGCTACGAGCAGTACTTC.

This rearrangement joins TRBV4-1 to TRBJ2-7; D is undetermined. Germline V gene sequence: CDR1 MGHRA, CDR2 YSYEKL. The CDR3 has 14 residues. V was clipped by 0 bases and J by 2 bases, with 8 bases between them. The CDR3 DNA is TGCGCCAGCAGCCAAGACCCTAGAACCTACGAGCAGTACTTC. The encoded protein is CASSQDPRTYEQYF.

The V gene is TRBV9, the J gene TRBJ2-3, with D maybe TRBD2 (6 bases). The V end lost 4 bases, the J end lost 2 bases, and 8 bases lay between the germline ends. CDR3 length equals 13 residues. Germline loops: CDR1 SGDLS, CDR2 YYNGEE. The CDR3 DNA sequence: TGTGCCAGCAGCCGGGACTTCACAGATACGCAGTATTTT. Translated, it gives CASSRDFTDTQYF. The full variable domain, its missing parts supplied by reference TRBV9 and TRBJ2-3, is DSGVTQTPKHLITATGQRVTLRCSPRSGDLSVYWYQQSLDQGLQFLIQYYNGEERAKGNILERFSAQQFPDLHSELNLSSLELGDSALYFCASSRDFTDTQYFGPGTRLTVL.

The V call is TRBV19, the J call TRBJ1-2, with 8 bases matching TRBD1. J gave up 8 bases and V 4 bases, and 18 bases lay outside the gene matches. The germline gives CDR1 LNHDA, CDR2 SQIVND (reference sequence). The CDR3 is 17 amino acids. CDR3 region: CASSTTGGRGTSGGYTF. The CDR3 DNA is TGTGCCAGTAGTACTACAGGGGGGCGAGGAACCTCGGGAGGCTACACCTTC.

The V and J genes are TRBV5-4 and TRBJ1-2, with 9 bases that match TRBD1. CDR3 length: 14 amino acids. The V segment lost 6 bases and the J segment 4 bases; nucleotides outside the gene matches: 7. Germline CDR1 SGHNT, CDR2 YYREEE (reference sequence). The CDR3 protein is CASKYTGGSYGYTF. The CDR3 coding sequence is TGTGCCAGCAAATACACAGGGGGCAGCTATGGCTACACCTTC.

The chain couples TRBV6-1 to TRBJ1-1, with D perhaps matching TRBD1 (5 bases). The CDR3 runs 14 residues. In germline, CDR1 is MNHNS, CDR2 SASEGT. V lost 2 bases to trimming and J lost 8 bases, with 15 bases between them. CDR3 in DNA: TGTGCCAGCAGTGAACCCGCCAGGGCCTTAGAAGCTTTCTTT. It specifies CASSEPARALEAFF.

The chain has TRBV9 and TRBJ2-1, with D tentatively TRBD1 (6 bases). The V and J ends lost 3 bases and 0 bases respectively, with 19 bases between them. Germline CDR1 reads SGDLS; CDR2 reads YYNGEE. The CDR3 consists of 18 residues. This chain's CDR3 is CASSGDRKRGSSYNEQFF. CDR3 sequence (DNA): TGTGCCAGCAGCGGCGACAGGAAAAGGGGGAGCTCCTACAATGAGCAGTTCTTC.